This entry describes one T cell receptor (beta chain). The antigen it recognizes is unknown. Per-base qualities were not stored, and no clone one base away is much larger. Trimming costs V 1 base and J 4 bases, and their ends lie 7 bases apart. Its CDR3 holds 13 amino acids, cysteine through phenylalanine. Just the 39-base CDR3 DNA is kept, in frame starting at base 1. Reading the germline V gene gives CDR1 SGHNT and CDR2 YENEEA. The data belong to a study of cytomegalovirus exposure and HLA in healthy donors (dated by TCRdb to the late 2010s). About the investigation overall: According to an earlier analysis of 587 of the donors, some 170 million T cells yielded 117 million unique TCR beta sequences and about 300 Gb of sequence data. Using immunosequencing, the study profiled T cell repertoires from 500 to 800 subjects and related those repertoires to cytomegalovirus serostatus. On average, over 200,000 unique TCR beta nucleotide sequences were sequenced per donor among about 400 genotyped donors of the cohort, with 15% to 20% of those sequences being non-productive. In a later genetic analysis, genome-wide SNP genotypes for about 55% of the roughly 700 donors were used, and that subset was treated as a discovery cohort. Both class I and class II loci were covered by HLA typing, at four-digit resolution. Donor age, sex, ethnicity and CMV serostatus were compiled together with the repertoire data. In the later analysis, no new phenotypic data were used to find candidate immune exposures; instead, reliance was placed on TCR beta sequences and their occurrence across donors. High-throughput TCR immunosequencing, statistical association of individual TCRs with disease status, and machine learning were combined to predict cytomegalovirus infection status. Every discovery cohort repertoire had been produced on one sequencing platform. Along with the roughly 670-subject first cohort, a separate validation cohort of around 110 different subjects was used. An early release covering 550 to 650 HLA-typed donors comprised about 320 gigabases of sequencing data and around 85 million unique TCR sequences. A later analysis re-analyzed previously published TCR beta repertoires from roughly 600 donors and added high-resolution HLA genotyping to study TCR occurrence patterns. To decide whether each TCR beta V gene segment behaved as functional or pseudogenic, an earlier analysis of some 600 of the donors relied on high-throughput TCR beta sequencing. The number of typed donors differed by locus: roughly 629-630 for A, B, C, DRB1 and DQB1; 500 to 550 for DQA1; approximately 600 for DPA1; and about 450 for DPB1. The study was designed to test whether signatures of past pathogen exposure could be identified by cataloging public T cell receptors. The genetic ancestry cluster associated with self-reported Caucasian donors included 65% to 90% of the roughly 400 genotyped donors. Because of strong linkage in the cohort, 4 to 6 DR-DQ haplotypes were treated as single units for association and clustering.

The cohort consisted of 600 to 750 healthy bone marrow donors. Cohort members were all nominally healthy when sampled, although unrecorded immune exposures were likely present. The donor tested CMV seronegative and was one of the 352 seronegative cohort members. A peripheral blood sample was collected from each donor, and TCR beta sequencing was performed on peripheral blood mononuclear cells. Genomic DNA extraction from the blood cell samples was performed with the Qiagen DNeasy Blood Extraction Kit. The receptor library was made with the immunoSEQ multiplex PCR assay. The multiplex PCR relied on a mix of 60 forward primers for TCR Vbeta segments and 13 reverse primers for TCR Jbeta segments. The CDR3 region of rearranged TCR beta genes was amplified from genomic DNA with a multiplex PCR assay. The amplified TCR beta libraries were sequenced on the Illumina HiSeq System as 87-base-pair reads. Regarding the original processing steps: Across the 700 or so repertoires, a later analysis counted roughly 84 million unique TCR beta chains, around 11 million of which were shared by at least two donors. To remove PCR and sequencing errors, raw reads were error-corrected and collapsed into unique sequences using a nearest-neighbor algorithm that merged closely related sequences. V, D and J gene segments were assigned by aligning CDR3 sequences to IMGT reference sequences. For a sequence to be retained, a match of at least six nucleotides was required to both a V gene segment and a J gene segment. Rearrangements were called productive when the CDR3 lacked stop codons and stayed in frame with V and J; all others were non-productive. CDR3 was defined by IMGT convention, running from the second conserved V-encoded cysteine to the conserved J-encoded phenylalanine. Sequences without an unambiguous match to a single V gene segment were excluded from the earlier analysis of 587 of the donors. In an earlier analysis of a few hundred of the donors, V segments were called functional above 56.7% productive rearrangements and were called segregating when the between-donor standard deviation exceeded 5%. A statistical classification framework was built to diagnose cytomegalovirus status from the catalog of TCR beta chain sequences. In a later analysis, TCR nucleotide sequences were compared against IMGT/GENE-DB human TR gene sequences so that V and J genes could be assigned. A later analysis assigned CDR3 sequences and most-parsimonious VDJ recombination scenarios with the TCRdist pipeline. In a later analysis, each TCR beta chain was defined by its CDR3 amino acid sequence together with its V-gene family, and reads lacking a unique V-gene family were excluded. As a way to deal with suspected cross-contamination and a sequencing artifact, a later analysis dropped 450 to 600 nucleotide sequences that were highly shared and had low generation probability. A later analysis calculated a clonal expansion index for each public chain from normalized within-repertoire ranks of inferred template counts. In a later analysis, generation probabilities were computed with a VDJ recombination model fitted to out-of-frame rearrangements, and the resulting probabilities were checked against IGoR. In a later analysis, TCR-TCR, TCR-HLA and TCR-CMV co-occurrence was scored with hypergeometric tests, and a repertoire-size bias correction was applied to TCR pairs. False discovery rates were estimated in a later analysis by permuting HLA or CMV assignments 20 times. A later analysis grouped co-occurring TCRs with DBSCAN, adding TCRdist sequence similarity when clustering within HLA-allele-positive subsets. Co-occurrence clustering excluded repertoires with fewer than 30,000 or more than 120,000 public chains, plus five with anomalous nucleotide sharing. TCRdb retrieved this table from immuneACCESS and kept in-frame rearrangements only. Not all clones are present; in checked studies, unresolved V genes account for under half, and no reason is known for the remainder. Clone size and V and J calls were adopted from that table, with D and trimming inferred from the DNA. This sample has around 45,000 clones in its table, and approximately 68% of those were observed once. Clones ranked in the top ten supply 6.3% of the sample.

On the study overall, not on this receptor specifically: Across donors, most TCR sequences were observed very rarely, whereas some public TCRs were present in many individuals. Three of the identified cytomegalovirus-associated TCR beta chains were confirmed in vitro to be specific for cytomegalovirus antigens. Linkage disequilibrium might explain the correlated functional status among segregating V segments, but an unknown experimental factor could not be ruled out. A group of highly shared sequence variants was considered likely to be a technical artifact of the sequencing pipeline. A later analysis reported that several top co-occurrence clusters appeared linked to parvovirus B19, influenza, CMV and Epstein-Barr virus. The classifier was reported to diagnose cytomegalovirus status with high specificity and sensitivity in both the original cohort and the validation cohort. A later analysis found that HLA-associated TCR beta chains were more clonally expanded and had lower generation probabilities than equally common non-associated chains. Because counts were too low, 15 to 20 rarely observed V segments, including chromosome 9 orphons, were excluded from the earlier analysis of several hundred of the donors. A later analysis found that most CMV-associated TCR beta chains appeared HLA-restricted, with HLA associations seemingly driven largely by CMV exposure. A later genetic analysis associated a missense DCLRE1C variant with V-gene and J-gene trimming of TCR beta chains, and an independent cohort replicated the association. Immune exposure information for the cohort was limited to CMV serostatus. In a later analysis, 15,000 to 20,000 TCR beta sequences were associated with specific HLA alleles at a false discovery rate of 0.05. In a later analysis, TCR association rates were found to vary across HLA loci, with the most associated TCRs seen for DRB1 alleles and the fewest for HLA-C alleles. A further reported finding was that TCR beta sequences accurately predicted the HLA-A and HLA-B alleles for most subjects in the first cohort. Presence/absence analyses assumed roughly uniform sequencing depth across donors, an assumption that may not hold. Some IMGT-functional V segments, including TRBV6-2 and TRBV6-3, could not be told apart with the 87-base-pair reads, so those segments were excluded. Assigning TCR associations to individual alleles was difficult when HLA alleles, especially DR and DQ, strongly co-occurred. HLA typing was unavailable for some donors at each locus, so association tests used only the typed subset. Only TCR beta chains were sequenced in this cohort, and the absence of alpha or paired-chain data limited detectable features. Broadly in line with IMGT annotations, most TCR beta V segments showed up in productive rearrangements about 90% or about 30% of the time in an earlier analysis of 450 to 600 of the donors. The authors suggested that the approach could potentially be extended to other disease states and immunological phenotypes. In the study, approximately 160 TCR beta chains were listed as associated with cytomegalovirus. According to a later genetic analysis, donors in an Asian-associated ancestry cluster had fewer N-insertions in productive TCRs than the approximately 650-donor mean.

The rearranged chain carries TRBV11-3 and TRBJ2-5, and TRBD1 may be the D gene, going by 5 matching bases. This receptor was identified in a man aged 30 to 39 in good health and CMV-seronegative. Sequencing used PBMCs. The DNA reads TGTGCCAGCAGCTTAGGGGGCGGAGAGACCCAGTACTTC. It encodes CASSLGGGETQYF.